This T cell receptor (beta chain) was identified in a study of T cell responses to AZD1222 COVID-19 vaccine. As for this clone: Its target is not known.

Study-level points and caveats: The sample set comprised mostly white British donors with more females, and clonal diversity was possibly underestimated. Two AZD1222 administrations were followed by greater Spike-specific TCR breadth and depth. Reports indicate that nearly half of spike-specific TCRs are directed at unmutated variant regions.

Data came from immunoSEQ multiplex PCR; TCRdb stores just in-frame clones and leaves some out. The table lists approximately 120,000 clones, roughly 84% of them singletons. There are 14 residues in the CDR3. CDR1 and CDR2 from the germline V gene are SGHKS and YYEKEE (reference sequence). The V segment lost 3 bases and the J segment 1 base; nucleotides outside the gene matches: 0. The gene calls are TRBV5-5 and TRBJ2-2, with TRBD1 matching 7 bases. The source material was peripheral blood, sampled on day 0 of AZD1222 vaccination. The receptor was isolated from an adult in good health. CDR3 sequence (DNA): TGTGCCAGCAGCTGGACAGGGAACACCGGGGAGCTGTTTTTT. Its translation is CASSWTGNTGELFF.